This T cell receptor (beta chain) was documented in a study of blood T cells in healthy people across ages. This clonotype was observed at least ten times. The antigen is not known. An end of the junction differs from the germline gene, which may be a read error. The use of a sample-barcoded 5' primer and a J-beta primer mix characterized a second PCR of roughly 6 to 11 cycles. MiXCR, run by TCRdb on the 5' RACE reads, gives a single entry per CDR3 protein. The sample yields 650,000 to 800,000 distinct CDR3 sequences, under 45% seen once. Study-level findings and limits: Getting older went along with TCR beta diversity per million T cells dropping roughly linearly. Unsorted PBMCs ruled out conclusive naive versus antigen-experienced comparison.

Per the germline V gene, CDR1 is GTSNPN and CDR2 is SVGIG (reference sequence). The CDR3 is made up of 11 amino acids. Ranging in age from about 6 to 95, the donors were healthy Caucasian individuals from Russia. This chain uses TRBV30 with TRBJ1-2, with D unresolved. The sequenced sample was blood. This TCR came from a man in his 60s in good health. The CDR3: CAGSRDYGYTF. For the CDR3, the DNA is TGTGCCGGGAGCCGGGACTATGGCTACACCTTC.